This entry lists 27 T cell receptor beta chains sequenced from one sample in a study of cytomegalovirus exposure and HLA in healthy donors (dated by TCRdb to the late 2010s). The method was the immunoSEQ multiplex PCR assay. For the multiplex PCR, a mixture combining 60 forward primers for TCR Vbeta segments and 13 reverse primers for TCR Jbeta segments was used. Drawn from immuneACCESS, this table holds only the in-frame rearrangements with V and J called that TCRdb kept. Clones are partly lost; checked studies trace under half to an unresolved V gene and leave the rest unexplained. This sample holds approximately 130,000 clones; about three quarters were observed only once. Of the sample, approximately 6% falls within the top ten clones. Sequencing was performed on PBMCs. These receptors came from a woman aged 40 to 55 in good health and CMV-seronegative.

This clone appeared a few times. It is unclear where the CDR3 begins or ends on the DNA, so no DNA is shown, and the CDR3 is as TCRdb lists it. The rearrangement joins TRBV19 to TRBJ1-5. The CDR3 extends over 13 residues, inclusive of both ends. The germline CDR1 and CDR2 sequences are LNHDA and SQIVND (reference sequence). The CDR3 here is CASSILAGKPQHF.

This clone was recorded once. The J gene is TRBJ2-7, the V gene TRBV28, with 8 bases identical to TRBD1. After removal of 5 bases from V and 8 bases from J, the junction contained 11 bases not matched to a gene. The CDR3 has 14 amino acids. The V gene's germline CDR1 is MDHEN and CDR2 SYDVKM. The CDR3 DNA reads as TGTGCCAGCAGTAACCAGGGGGCGAATGAAAAGCAGTACTTC. Protein sequence: CASSNQGANEKQYF.

CDR3 residues: CASSEVEFVGEQYF. The CDR3 nucleotides are TGTGCCAGCAGTGAGGTGGAGTTCGTTGGGGAGCAGTACTTC. V and J are TRBV2 and TRBJ2-7, with D unclear. V shed 3 bases and J shed 7 bases, with 16 bases lying between them. Germline CDR1 SNHLY, CDR2 FYNNEI. The CDR3 is 14 amino acids.

This clone showed up just a few times. At one end the junction does not follow the germline gene, possibly because of a read error. The V gene is TRBV6-5, the J gene TRBJ2-6, with D tentatively TRBD1 (5 bases). Germline V gene lookup returns CDR1 MNHEY and CDR2 SVGAGI. This CDR3 has 13 amino acids. CDR3 sequence (DNA): TGTGCCAGCTCAGTTTCTGGGGCCAACGGCCTGACTTTC. It codes for CASSVSGANGLTF.

The chain uses TRBV15 and TRBJ2-3, with D possibly matching TRBD1 (6 bases). CDR3 length: 15 residues. Trimming pared 5 bases from V and 0 bases from J, leaving 12 bases between. Germline V gives CDR1 LNHNV, CDR2 YYDKDF (reference sequence). This CDR3 is CATSAAGVSTDTQYF. In DNA, the CDR3 is TGTGCCACCAGCGCGGCAGGGGTTAGCACAGATACGCAGTATTTT.

The V and J genes are TRBV19 and TRBJ1-5; a possible D gene is TRBD1 (5 bases). CDR1 and CDR2 (germline): LNHDA, SQIVND (reference sequence). Deletions cut 2 bases from V and 0 bases from J, with 11 bases between. This CDR3 has 16 amino acids. CDR3 loop: CASSIRGGYSNQPQHF. The CDR3 DNA reads as TGTGCCAGTAGTATACGGGGGGGTTATAGCAATCAGCCCCAGCATTTT.

This clone has only one observation. V is TRBV10-3 and J is TRBJ2-3; 9 bases are a match to TRBD2. The V gene's germline CDR1 is ENHRY and CDR2 SYGVKD. The CDR3 consists of 17 residues. Trimming took 10 bases from V and 0 from J; bases not matched to a gene: 14. The CDR3: CATLGAGGALSTDTQYF. In DNA, the CDR3 is TGTGCCACCCTTGGGGCGGGAGGGGCTCTGAGCACAGATACGCAGTATTTT.

This rearrangement joins TRBV19 to TRBJ1-6; D remains unclear. The CDR3 extends over 13 amino acids. Per the germline V gene, CDR1 is LNHDA and CDR2 is SQIVND (reference sequence). Trimming pared 7 bases from V and 7 bases from J, leaving 11 bases between. This CDR3 reads CASTYGGNSPLHF. The CDR3 coding sequence is TGTGCCAGTACCTATGGAGGGAATTCACCCCTCCACTTT.

The chain recombines TRBV28 with TRBJ1-3; D remains ambiguous. The V end lost 2 bases, the J end lost 1 base, and 6 bases lay between the germline ends. Germline V gives CDR1 MDHEN, CDR2 SYDVKM. This CDR3 is 14 amino acids long. The CDR3 spells CASSLTQSGNTIYF. In DNA, the CDR3 is TGTGCCAGCAGTTTAACCCAGTCTGGAAACACCATATATTTT.

The rearrangement uses TRBV18 and TRBJ1-1; D remains unclear. V dropped 3 bases and J dropped 1 base, with 12 bases sitting between them. CDR1 KGHSH and CDR2 LQKENI come from the germline V gene. The CDR3 length is 15 residues. The DNA for the CDR3 is TGTGCCAGCTCACCCCCAGCAGGTACGAACACTGAAGCTTTCTTT. The encoded protein is CASSPPAGTNTEAFF.

The chain links TRBV6-1 to TRBJ1-2; D is uncertain. The CDR3 extends over 14 amino acids. Per the germline V gene, CDR1 is MNHNS and CDR2 is SASEGT. V lost 2 bases, J lost 8 bases, and 15 bases lay in between. The chain's CDR3 is CASSEHPVEGGYTF. In DNA, the CDR3 is TGTGCCAGCAGTGAACATCCCGTGGAGGGCGGCTACACCTTC.

As regards this clone: Mismatch with germline at one junction end may stem from a read error. The V gene is TRBV7-7, the J gene TRBJ2-2, with TRBD2 matching 7 bases. Germline-derived CDR1 and CDR2 are SSHAT and FNYEAQ (reference sequence). The CDR3 has 16 amino acids. The CDR3 sequence is CASSPWGGSLTGELFF. CDR3 coding DNA: TGTGCTAGCAGCCCATGGGGCGGGAGTCTAACCGGGGAGCTGTTTTTT.

V gene TRBV7-3 combines with J gene TRBJ2-3; 15 bases align to TRBD2. The V gene end was trimmed by 5 bases and the J gene end by 4 bases; junction bases not matched to a gene: 7. This CDR3 has 17 residues. Per the germline V gene, CDR1 is SGHTA and CDR2 is FQGTGA. This CDR3 is CASSPGTSGRRSDTQYF. DNA of the CDR3: TGTGCCAGCAGCCCCGGGACTAGCGGGAGGAGGTCAGATACGCAGTATTTT. The full variable domain, rest sourced from reference TRBV7-3 and TRBJ2-3, is GAGVSQTPSNKVTEKGKYVELRCDPISGHTALYWYRQSLGQGPEFLIYFQGTGAADDSGLPNDRFFAVRPEGSVSTLKIQRTERGDSAVYLCASSPGTSGRRSDTQYFGPGTRLTVL.

This clone was counted once. The V call is TRBV19, the J call TRBJ2-1; TRBD1 might be the D (6 bases). Germline V gene lookup returns CDR1 LNHDA and CDR2 SQIVND (reference sequence). The V gene lost 7 bases and the J gene lost 0 bases, with 13 bases spanning the gap. CDR3 length: 15 residues. CDR3 residues: CASKSLDSSYNEQFF. The CDR3 DNA follows: TGTGCCAGTAAGTCGCTGGACAGCTCCTACAATGAGCAGTTCTTC.

The chain recombines TRBV5-1 with TRBJ2-1, with 11 positions matching TRBD2. Germline CDR1 and CDR2: SGHRS and YFSETQ. The V segment lost 4 bases and the J segment 6 bases; nucleotides outside the gene matches: 6. CDR3 length: 15 residues. In DNA, the CDR3 is TGCGCCAGCAGCCGGGGACTAGCGGAAACCAATGAGCAGTTCTTC. As protein: CASSRGLAETNEQFF.

This chain joins TRBV6-1 and TRBJ2-7; D gene ambiguous. Deletions cut 6 bases from V and 2 bases from J, with 14 bases between. CDR3 length equals 14 residues. The germline V gene has CDR1 MNHNS and CDR2 SASEGT. The CDR3 DNA is TGTGCCAGCAGCCACCTCGACGGAGCCTACGAGCAGTACTTC. Protein sequence: CASSHLDGAYEQYF.

CDR3 region: CASTPGFSGSSHEQFF. In DNA form, the CDR3 reads TGCGCCAGCACCCCCGGTTTTAGCGGGAGTTCTCATGAGCAGTTCTTC. The chain is built from TRBV10-1 and TRBJ2-1; 9 bases map to TRBD2. Germline V gene sequence: CDR1 WNHNN, CDR2 SYGVQD (reference sequence). The trim removed 7 bases at V and 8 bases at J, leaving 15 bases unmatched. This CDR3 is built from 16 residues.

The chain joins TRBV6-1 to TRBJ1-1, with D possibly TRBD1 on 6 matching bases. Germline lookup yields CDR1 MNHNS and CDR2 SASEGT. The CDR3 loop spans 15 amino acids. V dropped 3 bases and J dropped 3 bases, with 14 bases sitting between them. This CDR3 reads CASSDPGQGDTEAFF. The CDR3 coding sequence is TGTGCCAGCAGTGATCCGGGACAAGGGGACACTGAAGCTTTCTTT.

J is TRBJ1-2 and V is TRBV4-1, with a possible D match to TRBD1 (6 bases). This CDR3 has 15 amino acids. The V gene's germline CDR1 is MGHRA and CDR2 YSYEKL. Trimming took 1 base from V and 4 from J, leaving 13 bases between them. The CDR3 spells CASSQVQGTGYGYTF. The CDR3 coding sequence is TGCGCCAGCAGCCAAGTACAGGGTACGGGCTATGGCTACACCTTC.

CDR3 sequence (DNA): TGTGCCTGTTTTGCTACGAACACCGGGGAGCTGTTTTTT. Residues: CACFATNTGELFF. The chain links TRBV6-5 to TRBJ2-2; D not certain. Germline values: CDR1 MNHEY, CDR2 SVGAGI. V dropped 11 bases and J dropped 0 bases, with 10 bases sitting between them. The CDR3 is 13 residues long.

This clone was recorded a few times. The chain combines TRBV9 with TRBJ1-4; D is unresolved. Germline V gene lookup returns CDR1 SGDLS and CDR2 YYNGEE. V was pared by 3 bases and J by 0 bases, with 9 bases between. This CDR3 contains 15 residues. The CDR3 DNA follows: TGTGCCAGCAGCGCGACATTGGCAACTAATGAAAAACTGTTTTTT. Protein product: CASSATLATNEKLFF.

The chain couples TRBV7-2 to TRBJ2-5; unclear D gene. The J call is in doubt because the DNA end fits TRBJ2-7 better. The CDR3 totals 16 residues. CDR1 is SGHTA and CDR2 is FQGNSA in the germline V gene. The CDR3 DNA follows: TGTGCCAGCAGCTTAGCGCACCCCGTTCCATCCTACGAGCAGTACTTC. Translating it yields CASSLAHPVPSYEQYF.

The rearrangement links TRBV28 to TRBJ1-1, with D unclear. Germline assignment: CDR1 MDHEN and CDR2 SYDVKM. The CDR3 length is 13 residues. V lost 2 bases and J lost 4, with 8 bases in between. The DNA of the CDR3 is TGTGCCAGCAGTTTAAGAAGGAGCACTGAAGCTTTCTTT. Translated: CASSLRRSTEAFF.

The gene calls are TRBV19 and TRBJ2-7, with a possible D match to TRBD2 (5 bases). The CDR3 is 13 residues long. The V end was cut by 8 bases, the J end by 3 bases, with 14 bases between. Germline assignment: CDR1 LNHDA and CDR2 SQIVND (reference sequence). CDR3 residues: CASAPAELYEQYF. Written as DNA, the CDR3 is TGTGCCAGTGCACCAGCGGAGCTCTACGAGCAGTACTTC.

V is TRBV6-1 and J is TRBJ1-2, with 8 bases aligning to TRBD1. V lost 3 bases and J lost 4; bases outside the gene matches: 4. The length of the CDR3 is 14 residues. Germline CDR1 reads MNHNS; CDR2 reads SASEGT. The CDR3 loop is CASSDGQGAYGYTF. For the CDR3, the DNA is TGTGCCAGCAGTGATGGGCAGGGGGCCTATGGCTACACCTTC.

The genes are TRBV28 and TRBJ1-3, with D maybe TRBD1 (6 bases). The CDR3 extends over 11 amino acids. CDR1 is MDHEN, CDR2 SYDVKM, per germline. Trimming took 10 bases from V and 9 from J, leaving 13 bases between them. CDR3 sequence reads: CATRGGGTIYF. The DNA for the CDR3 is TGTGCCACCAGGGGAGGAGGCACCATATATTTT.

Note on this clone: The junction departs from germline at one end; a sequencing error may be responsible. The CDR3 protein is CASSLEGTGGVSGEAQYF. The CDR3 DNA follows: TGCGCCAGCAGCTTGGAGGGGACAGGGGGGGTGTCGGGAGAGGCCCAGTACTTC. The chain employs TRBV5-1 and TRBJ2-5; TRBD1 agrees at 11 bases. Germline lookup yields CDR1 SGHRS and CDR2 YFSETQ. This CDR3 is built from 18 residues.